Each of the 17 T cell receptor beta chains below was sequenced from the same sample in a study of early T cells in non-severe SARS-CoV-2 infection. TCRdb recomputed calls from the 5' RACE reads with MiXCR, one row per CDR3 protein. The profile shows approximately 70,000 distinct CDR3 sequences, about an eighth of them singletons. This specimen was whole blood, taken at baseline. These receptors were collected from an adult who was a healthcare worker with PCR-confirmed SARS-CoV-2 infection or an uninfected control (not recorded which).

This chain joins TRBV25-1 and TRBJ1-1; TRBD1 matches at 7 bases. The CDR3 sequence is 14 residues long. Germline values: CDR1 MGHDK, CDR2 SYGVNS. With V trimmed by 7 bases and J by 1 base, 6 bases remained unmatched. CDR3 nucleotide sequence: TGTGCCAGCAACCCGGGACAGAAGAACACTGAAGCTTTCTTT. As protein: CASNPGQKNTEAFF.

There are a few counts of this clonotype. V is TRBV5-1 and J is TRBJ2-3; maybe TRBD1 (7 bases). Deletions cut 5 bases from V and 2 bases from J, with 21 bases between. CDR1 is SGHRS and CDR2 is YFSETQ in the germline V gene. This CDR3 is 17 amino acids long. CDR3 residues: CASRKRGTADNTDTQYF. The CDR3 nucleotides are TGCGCCAGCAGAAAACGGGGGACAGCTGACAACACAGATACGCAGTATTTT.

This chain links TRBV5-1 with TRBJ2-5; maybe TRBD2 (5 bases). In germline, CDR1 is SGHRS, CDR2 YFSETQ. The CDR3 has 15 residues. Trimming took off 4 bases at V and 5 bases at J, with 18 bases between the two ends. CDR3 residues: CASSQRLIGGETQYF. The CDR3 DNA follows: TGCGCCAGCAGCCAAAGACTAATCGGTGGGGAGACCCAGTACTTC.

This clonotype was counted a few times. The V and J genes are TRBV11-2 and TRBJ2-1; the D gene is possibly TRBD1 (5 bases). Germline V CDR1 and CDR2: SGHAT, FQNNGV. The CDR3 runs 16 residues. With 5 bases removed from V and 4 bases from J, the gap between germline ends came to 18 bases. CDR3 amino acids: CASSVGRAHSYNEQFF. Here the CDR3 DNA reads TGTGCCAGCAGCGTCGGCAGGGCACATTCTTACAATGAGCAGTTCTTC.

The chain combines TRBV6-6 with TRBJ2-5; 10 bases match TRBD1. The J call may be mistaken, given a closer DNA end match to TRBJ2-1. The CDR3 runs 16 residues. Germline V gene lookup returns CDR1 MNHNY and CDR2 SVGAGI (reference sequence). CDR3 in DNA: TGTGCCAGCAGTTACCTGACAGGGGGCTCAGGGGAGACCCAGTTCTTC. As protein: CASSYLTGGSGETQFF.

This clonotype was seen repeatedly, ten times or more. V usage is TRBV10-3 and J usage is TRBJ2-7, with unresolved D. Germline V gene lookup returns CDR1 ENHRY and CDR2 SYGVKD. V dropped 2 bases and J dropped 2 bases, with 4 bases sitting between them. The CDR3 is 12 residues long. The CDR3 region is CAISEVAYEQYF. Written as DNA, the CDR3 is TGTGCCATCAGTGAGGTGGCCTACGAGCAGTACTTC.

The CDR3 DNA reads as TGTGCCATCAGCCGACAGGAGCAAGAGACCCAGTACTTC. Its protein product is CAISRQEQETQYF. The chain couples TRBV10-3 to TRBJ2-5; tentative D call: TRBD1 (6 bases). Germline V gene lookup returns CDR1 ENHRY and CDR2 SYGVKD. Deletions cut 6 bases from V and 2 bases from J, with 10 bases between. The length of the CDR3 is 13 residues.

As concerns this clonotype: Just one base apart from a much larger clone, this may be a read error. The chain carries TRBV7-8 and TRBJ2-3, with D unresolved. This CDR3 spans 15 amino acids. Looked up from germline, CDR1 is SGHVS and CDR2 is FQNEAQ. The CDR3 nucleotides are TGTGCCAGCAGCTCCCTCCGGGCTACCACAGATACGCGGTATTTT. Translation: CASSSLRATTDTRYF.

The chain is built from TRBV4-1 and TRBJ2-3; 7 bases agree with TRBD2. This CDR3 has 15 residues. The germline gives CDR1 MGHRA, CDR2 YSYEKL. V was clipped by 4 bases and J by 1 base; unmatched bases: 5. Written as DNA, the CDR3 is TGCGCCAGCAGCCCCCTCAGCGGGGGCACAGATACGCAGTATTTT. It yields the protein CASSPLSGGTDTQYF.

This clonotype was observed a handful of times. The CDR3 spells CASSYRRGISSYEQYF. For the CDR3, the DNA is TGTGCCAGCAGTTACCGTCGGGGAATCAGCTCCTACGAGCAGTACTTC. The J gene is TRBJ2-7, the V gene TRBV28; weak D call: TRBD2 (5 bases). The CDR3 has 16 amino acids. The V end lost 4 bases, the J end lost 0 bases, and 16 bases lay between the germline ends. CDR1 MDHEN and CDR2 SYDVKM come from the germline V gene.

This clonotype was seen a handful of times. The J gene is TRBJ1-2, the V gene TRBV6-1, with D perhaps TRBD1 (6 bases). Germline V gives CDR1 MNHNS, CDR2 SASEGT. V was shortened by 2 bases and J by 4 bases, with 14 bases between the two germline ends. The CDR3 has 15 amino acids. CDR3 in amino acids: CASSESFRDTYGYTF. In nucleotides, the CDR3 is TGTGCCAGCAGTGAATCCTTCCGGGACACCTATGGCTACACCTTC.

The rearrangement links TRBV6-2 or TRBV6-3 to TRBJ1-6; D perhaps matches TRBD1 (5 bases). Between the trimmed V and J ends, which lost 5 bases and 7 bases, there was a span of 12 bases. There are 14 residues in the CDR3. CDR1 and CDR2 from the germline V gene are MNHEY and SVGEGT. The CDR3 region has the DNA TGTGCCAGCAGTAAGCAGGGATGGAATTCACCCCTCCACTTT. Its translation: CASSKQGWNSPLHF.

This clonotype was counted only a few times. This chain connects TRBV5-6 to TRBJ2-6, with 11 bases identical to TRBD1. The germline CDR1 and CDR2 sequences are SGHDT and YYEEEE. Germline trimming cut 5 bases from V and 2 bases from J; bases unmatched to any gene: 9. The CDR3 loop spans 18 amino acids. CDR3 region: CASSSWDRGITGANVLTF. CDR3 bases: TGTGCCAGCAGTTCATGGGACAGGGGGATAACTGGGGCCAACGTCCTGACTTTC.

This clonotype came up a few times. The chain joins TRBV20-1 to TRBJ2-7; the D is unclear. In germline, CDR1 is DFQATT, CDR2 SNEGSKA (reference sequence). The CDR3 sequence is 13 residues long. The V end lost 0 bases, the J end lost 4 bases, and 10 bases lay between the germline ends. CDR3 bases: TGCAGTGCTAGAGATGCGGTGAAATACGAGCAGTACTTC. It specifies CSARDAVKYEQYF.

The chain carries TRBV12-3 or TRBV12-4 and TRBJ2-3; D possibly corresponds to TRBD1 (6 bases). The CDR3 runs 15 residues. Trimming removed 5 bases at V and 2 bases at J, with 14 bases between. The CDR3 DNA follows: TGTGCCAGCAGTACCCGGGACACCTACACAGATACGCAGTATTTT. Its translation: CASSTRDTYTDTQYF.

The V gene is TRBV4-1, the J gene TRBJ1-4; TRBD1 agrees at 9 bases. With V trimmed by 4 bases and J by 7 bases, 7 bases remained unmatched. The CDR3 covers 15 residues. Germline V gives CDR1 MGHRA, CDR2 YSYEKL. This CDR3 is CASSLGQGRGEKLFF. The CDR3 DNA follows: TGCGCCAGCAGCCTGGGACAGGGCCGGGGTGAAAAACTGTTTTTT.

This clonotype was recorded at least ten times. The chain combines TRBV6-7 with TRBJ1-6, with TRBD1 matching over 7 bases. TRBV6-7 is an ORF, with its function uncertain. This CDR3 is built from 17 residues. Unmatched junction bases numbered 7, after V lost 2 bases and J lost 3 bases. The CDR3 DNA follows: TGTGCCAGCAGTTACCCCACGGACAGGTTCTATAATTCACCCCTCCACTTT. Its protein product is CASSYPTDRFYNSPLHF.